This TCR beta chain was sequenced during a study of T cells in localized non-small cell lung cancer. Study conclusions and caveats: Maximal T cell clonality occurred in uninvolved adjacent lung, with tumor ranking below it. The study detected a median roughly 61 of the top 100 tumor clones in adjacent lung.

Germline CDR1 reads SGHTA; CDR2 reads FQGNSA. The CDR3 spans 15 residues. Trimming pared 5 bases from V and 8 bases from J, leaving 19 bases between. Clones were read by immunoSEQ multiplex PCR, and TCRdb kept only the in-frame ones, dropping some. The data contain roughly 40,000 clones, around nine tenths of them singletons. Remarks on this clone: Its antigen is currently unknown.

V usage is TRBV7-2 and J usage is TRBJ2-4; the D gene is possibly TRBD2 (5 bases). The source is a man aged 18-55 years with stage I lung adenocarcinoma. Sample: peripheral blood, taken before any cancer treatment. The CDR3 spells CASSLGPLASDIQYF. CDR3 coding DNA: TGTGCCAGCAGCCTCGGACCCCTAGCCAGTGACATTCAGTACTTC.